This is a list of T cell receptor beta chains from one sample in a study of long-term antiretroviral therapy in people with HIV. Using immunoSEQ multiplex PCR, the repertoire was profiled, and TCRdb retains in-frame clones only, with some absent. The sample shows over 30,000 clones, over 70% of them seen only once. Material: unsorted PBMCs, obtained 0.6 years after starting antiretroviral therapy. The receptors here all came from a man between 18 and 29 years old with HIV. CDR3s include the opening cysteine and the closing phenylalanine or tryptophan. The order of the fields is V gene, D gene, clone size, J gene, CDR3 DNA, CDR3 protein. A D gene is named only where the DNA matches it firmly. Clone size is stated in some rows and not others, as once, few, many or a class when expanded.

v_gene: TRBV6-4; d_gene: TRBD1; abundance: -; j_gene: TRBJ2-2; CDR3nt: TGTGCCAGCAGTCCCGGGACAGGGGGCCCCGGGGAGCTGTTTTTT; CDR3aa: CASSPGTGGPGELFF
v_gene: TRBV5-1; d_gene: -; abundance: -; j_gene: TRBJ1-2; CDR3nt: TGCGCCAGCAGCTTGCATTCCGGGAATGGCTACACCTTC; CDR3aa: CASSLHSGNGYTF
v_gene: TRBV7-8; d_gene: TRBD1; abundance: -; j_gene: TRBJ2-7; CDR3nt: TGTGCCAGCAGCTCACCGGGTCGACAGGGGTCCAGCTCCTACGAGCAGTACTTC; CDR3aa: CASSSPGRQGSSSYEQYF
v_gene: TRBV7-2; d_gene: TRBD1; abundance: -; j_gene: TRBJ1-1; CDR3nt: TGTGCCAGCAGCTACAGGGGTGAAGCTTTCTTT; CDR3aa: CASSYRGEAFF
v_gene: TRBV7-2; d_gene: TRBD2; abundance: -; j_gene: TRBJ2-7; CDR3nt: TGTGCCAGCAGCTTAAGGGGACTAGCGGGAGACTCCTACGAGCAGTACTTC; CDR3aa: CASSLRGLAGDSYEQYF
v_gene: TRBV29-1; d_gene: -; abundance: -; j_gene: TRBJ2-1; CDR3nt: TGCAGCGGAATGACAGGTTTGGGGAATGAGCAGTTCTTC; CDR3aa: CSGMTGLGNEQFF
v_gene: TRBV19; d_gene: -; abundance: few; j_gene: TRBJ2-6; CDR3nt: TGTGCCAGTACCTCCCCCCCCGGGGACTCTGGGGCCAACGTCCTGACTTTC; CDR3aa: CASTSPPGDSGANVLTF
v_gene: TRBV9; d_gene: -; abundance: -; j_gene: TRBJ1-4; CDR3nt: TGTGCCAGCAGCGTTACCGGGACAACTAATGAAAAACTGTTTTTT; CDR3aa: CASSVTGTTNEKLFF
v_gene: TRBV19; d_gene: TRBD2; abundance: -; j_gene: TRBJ2-2; CDR3nt: TGTGCCAGTAGTACATCCGGGACTATATTAAGTGTCGGGGAGCTGTTTTTT; CDR3aa: CASSTSGTILSVGELFF
v_gene: TRBV27; d_gene: -; abundance: -; j_gene: TRBJ2-7; CDR3nt: TGTGCCAGCAGTTCTCCCCGGTTCGGCTCCTACGAGCAGTACTTC; CDR3aa: CASSSPRFGSYEQYF
v_gene: TRBV28; d_gene: -; abundance: -; j_gene: TRBJ1-1; CDR3nt: TGTGCCAGCAGTTTGGGCAGGGACACTGAAGCTTTCTTT; CDR3aa: CASSLGRDTEAFF
v_gene: TRBV10-2; d_gene: -; abundance: once; j_gene: TRBJ2-2; CDR3nt: TGCGCCAGCAGCCTGGGACCGAACACCGGGGAGCTGTTTTTT; CDR3aa: CASSLGPNTGELFF
v_gene: TRBV28; d_gene: -; abundance: -; j_gene: TRBJ2-2; CDR3nt: TGTGCCAGCAGTTTACCCGTTCGCCGGAAATTGAACACCGGGGAGCTGTTTTTT; CDR3aa: CASSLPVRRKLNTGELFF
v_gene: TRBV14; d_gene: -; abundance: -; j_gene: TRBJ2-1; CDR3nt: TGTGCCAGCACCACAGCGGCTACAAACAATGAGCAGTTCTTC; CDR3aa: CASTTAATNNEQFF
v_gene: TRBV5-1; d_gene: -; abundance: -; j_gene: TRBJ2-2; CDR3nt: TGCGCCAGCAGCTTGGACTATCGTACCGGGGAGCTGTTTTTT; CDR3aa: CASSLDYRTGELFF
v_gene: TRBV5-1; d_gene: -; abundance: -; j_gene: TRBJ2-5; CDR3nt: TGCGCCAGCAGCTTGGGCCACGTTGGGAAAGAAGAGACCCAGTACTTC; CDR3aa: CASSLGHVGKEETQYF
v_gene: TRBV7-2; d_gene: -; abundance: -; j_gene: TRBJ1-2; CDR3nt: TGTGCCAGCAGCTTAGGTGGAACAGGCTATGGCTACACCTTC; CDR3aa: CASSLGGTGYGYTF
v_gene: TRBV18; d_gene: TRBD1; abundance: -; j_gene: TRBJ2-7; CDR3nt: TGTGCCAGCTCGAAGGAGACAGGGGACGAGCAGTACTTC; CDR3aa: CASSKETGDEQYF
v_gene: TRBV11-1; d_gene: TRBD2; abundance: once; j_gene: TRBJ2-1; CDR3nt: TGTGCCAGCAGCCGCCAGCGGGAGGGCCGTTATGAGCAGTTCTTC; CDR3aa: CASSRQREGRYEQFF
v_gene: TRBV11-2; d_gene: TRBD2; abundance: -; j_gene: TRBJ2-3; CDR3nt: TGTGCCAGCAGCTTAGCGGGAGGGCCAGGGGATACGCAGTATTTT; CDR3aa: CASSLAGGPGDTQYF
v_gene: TRBV28; d_gene: -; abundance: once; j_gene: TRBJ2-7; CDR3nt: TGTGCCAGCAGTTTGGGGGGACTCTACGAGCAGTACTTC; CDR3aa: CASSLGGLYEQYF
v_gene: TRBV7-2; d_gene: -; abundance: -; j_gene: TRBJ2-2; CDR3nt: TGTGCCAGCAGCTTGGGAGACACCGGGGAGCTGTTTTTT; CDR3aa: CASSLGDTGELFF
v_gene: TRBV30; d_gene: -; abundance: once; j_gene: TRBJ2-5; CDR3nt: TGTGCCTGGAGTGTACCCAACAGGGTTGAGACCCAGTACTTC; CDR3aa: CAWSVPNRVETQYF
v_gene: TRBV10-3; d_gene: TRBD2; abundance: once; j_gene: TRBJ2-7; CDR3nt: TGTGCCATCAATCGTCTAGCGGGAGTTCACTCCTACGAGCAGTACTTC; CDR3aa: CAINRLAGVHSYEQYF
v_gene: TRBV6-5; d_gene: -; abundance: -; j_gene: TRBJ2-7; CDR3nt: TGTGCCAGCAGTTACGGGGCAGCATCATACGAGCAGTACTTC; CDR3aa: CASSYGAASYEQYF
v_gene: TRBV28; d_gene: TRBD1; abundance: -; j_gene: TRBJ2-7; CDR3nt: TGTGCCAGCAGTTTTGACAGGGGCGTCGACGAGCAGTACTTC; CDR3aa: CASSFDRGVDEQYF
v_gene: TRBV28; d_gene: TRBD2; abundance: -; j_gene: TRBJ2-3; CDR3nt: TGTGCCAGCAGTCAGGTCAGCGGGAGGTACACAGATACGCAGTATTTT; CDR3aa: CASSQVSGRYTDTQYF
v_gene: TRBV7-2; d_gene: -; abundance: few; j_gene: TRBJ1-5; CDR3nt: TGTGCCAGCAGCTTAGGATGGGCTGGCCAGCCCCAGCATTTT; CDR3aa: CASSLGWAGQPQHF
v_gene: TRBV28; d_gene: TRBD2; abundance: -; j_gene: TRBJ2-1; CDR3nt: TGTGCCAGCAGCCCTTTGGGACTAGCGGGAGGGTACAATGAGCAGTTCTTC; CDR3aa: CASSPLGLAGGYNEQFF
v_gene: TRBV5-1; d_gene: -; abundance: -; j_gene: TRBJ1-4; CDR3nt: TGCGCCAGCACCTTGACAGGAACTAATGAAAAACTGTTTTTT; CDR3aa: CASTLTGTNEKLFF
v_gene: TRBV5-1; d_gene: TRBD1; abundance: -; j_gene: TRBJ2-3; CDR3nt: TGCGCCAGCAGCTCGGGACAGTTGGATACGCAGTATTTT; CDR3aa: CASSSGQLDTQYF
v_gene: TRBV5-1; d_gene: -; abundance: -; j_gene: TRBJ2-7; CDR3nt: TGCGCCAGCAGCTTGGCGCAGGGCGGAGCCTACTACGAGCAGTACTTC; CDR3aa: CASSLAQGGAYYEQYF
v_gene: TRBV5-6; d_gene: -; abundance: -; j_gene: TRBJ2-7; CDR3nt: TGTGCCAGCAGCTTGGCAATCGGACAACAAGCCTACGAGCAGTACTTC; CDR3aa: CASSLAIGQQAYEQYF
v_gene: TRBV6-5; d_gene: -; abundance: -; j_gene: TRBJ1-5; CDR3nt: TGTGCCAGCAGTCCCGCGGGGGGGAACAAGCCCCAGCATTTT; CDR3aa: CASSPAGGNKPQHF
v_gene: TRBV28; d_gene: TRBD1; abundance: -; j_gene: TRBJ2-7; CDR3nt: TGTGCCAGCAGTTTGGCCGGGACAGCCTCTAGCGAGCAGTACTTC; CDR3aa: CASSLAGTASSEQYF
v_gene: TRBV21-1; d_gene: -; abundance: -; j_gene: TRBJ1-5; CDR3nt: TGTGCCAGCAAATTTTCCAATCAGCCCCAGCATTTT; CDR3aa: CASKFSNQPQHF
v_gene: TRBV11-2; d_gene: -; abundance: -; j_gene: TRBJ2-7; CDR3nt: TGTGCCAGCAGCTTAGCTCTGCACGAGCAGTACTTC; CDR3aa: CASSLALHEQYF
v_gene: TRBV7-9; d_gene: -; abundance: -; j_gene: TRBJ2-2; CDR3nt: TGTGCCAGCAGCCCCGGAGGTGGGGGGAACACCGGGGAGCTGTTTTTT; CDR3aa: CASSPGGGGNTGELFF
v_gene: TRBV7-2; d_gene: -; abundance: -; j_gene: TRBJ2-7; CDR3nt: TGTGCCAGCAGCTTACCGCCCCCGGGACTTCCCTACGAGCAGTACTTC; CDR3aa: CASSLPPPGLPYEQYF
v_gene: TRBV5-6; d_gene: TRBD2; abundance: -; j_gene: TRBJ2-5; CDR3nt: TGTGCCAGCAGCCTCCGGACTAGCGGAGCCCAAGAGACCCAGTACTTC; CDR3aa: CASSLRTSGAQETQYF
v_gene: TRBV28; d_gene: TRBD1; abundance: -; j_gene: TRBJ1-5; CDR3nt: TGTGCCAGCAGTTTATCGGAGGGGACAGGGGGCCTTTATAGCAATCAGCCCCAGCATTTT; CDR3aa: CASSLSEGTGGLYSNQPQHF
v_gene: TRBV7-9; d_gene: TRBD1; abundance: -; j_gene: TRBJ2-5; CDR3nt: TGTGCCAGCAGCTTACTGGGGGACAGAAAAGCGACCCAGTACTTC; CDR3aa: CASSLLGDRKATQYF
v_gene: TRBV5-4; d_gene: TRBD1; abundance: -; j_gene: TRBJ2-3; CDR3nt: TGTGCCAGCAGCTTAGGACAGGGGCTGGTAGATACGCAGTATTTT; CDR3aa: CASSLGQGLVDTQYF
v_gene: TRBV28; d_gene: TRBD1; abundance: few; j_gene: TRBJ1-3; CDR3nt: TGTGCCAGCAGTGGGGACAGCTTCTCTGGAAACACCATATATTTT; CDR3aa: CASSGDSFSGNTIYF
v_gene: TRBV7-9; d_gene: -; abundance: -; j_gene: TRBJ1-3; CDR3nt: TGTGCCAGCAGCTTAGGGGACCTCTCTGGAAACACCATATATTTT; CDR3aa: CASSLGDLSGNTIYF
v_gene: TRBV5-6; d_gene: TRBD1; abundance: -; j_gene: TRBJ1-4; CDR3nt: TGTGCCAGCAGCCACTGGGGGGACAGGGGGCTTTATGAAAAACTGTTTTTT; CDR3aa: CASSHWGDRGLYEKLFF
v_gene: TRBV2; d_gene: -; abundance: few; j_gene: TRBJ2-7; CDR3nt: TGTGCCAGCAGTGCAGGGTTTCTCCTCTACGAGCAGTACTTC; CDR3aa: CASSAGFLLYEQYF
v_gene: TRBV9; d_gene: -; abundance: once; j_gene: TRBJ1-4; CDR3nt: TGTGCCAGCAGCCTAGGGCGGACAGCAACTAATGAAAAACTGTTTTTT; CDR3aa: CASSLGRTATNEKLFF
v_gene: TRBV6-5; d_gene: TRBD2; abundance: -; j_gene: TRBJ2-5; CDR3nt: TGTGCCAGCAGTTACGGCGGGAGCATTTCCCAAGAGACCCAGTACTTC; CDR3aa: CASSYGGSISQETQYF
v_gene: TRBV5-1; d_gene: TRBD1; abundance: -; j_gene: TRBJ2-1; CDR3nt: TGCGCCAGCTGCACCGGGACAGTGATTGATGAGCAGTTCTTC; CDR3aa: CASCTGTVIDEQFF
v_gene: TRBV18; d_gene: -; abundance: -; j_gene: TRBJ2-2; CDR3nt: TGTGCCAGCTCACGGAGCGTAGACAGCGGGGAGCTGTTTTTT; CDR3aa: CASSRSVDSGELFF
v_gene: TRBV7-8; d_gene: -; abundance: few; j_gene: TRBJ2-7; CDR3nt: TGTGCCAGCAGCTCCCCCGAGGGCGACGAGCAGTACTTC; CDR3aa: CASSSPEGDEQYF
v_gene: TRBV10-3; d_gene: -; abundance: -; j_gene: TRBJ2-4; CDR3nt: TGTGCCATCAGCATGGCCCCGGGGGACATTCAGTACTTC; CDR3aa: CAISMAPGDIQYF
v_gene: TRBV5-4; d_gene: -; abundance: -; j_gene: TRBJ2-7; CDR3nt: TGTGCCAGCAGCTTGGCCCCCGGGACCTCCTACGAGCAGTACTTC; CDR3aa: CASSLAPGTSYEQYF
v_gene: TRBV5-1; d_gene: -; abundance: -; j_gene: TRBJ2-1; CDR3nt: TGCGCCAGCAGCTTGGGGACCAACAATGAGCAGTTCTTC; CDR3aa: CASSLGTNNEQFF
v_gene: TRBV5-4; d_gene: -; abundance: -; j_gene: TRBJ2-3; CDR3nt: TGTGCCAGCAGCCTGGACACTTCTGGCACAGATACGCAGTATTTT; CDR3aa: CASSLDTSGTDTQYF
v_gene: TRBV18; d_gene: -; abundance: -; j_gene: TRBJ2-1; CDR3nt: TGTGCCAGCTCACCAGCGGTGAGCTCCTACAATGAGCAGTTCTTC; CDR3aa: CASSPAVSSYNEQFF
v_gene: TRBV27; d_gene: TRBD1; abundance: few; j_gene: TRBJ2-3; CDR3nt: TGTGCCAGCAGTTTATCGGACAGGTCCCTCGGTACGCAGTATTTT; CDR3aa: CASSLSDRSLGTQYF